Sequencing of this TCR beta chain was carried out in a study of OX40 agonist ivuxolimab in advanced cancers. About the study: Patients receiving dose escalation had hepatocellular carcinoma, melanoma, renal cell or head and neck cancer.

Excluded were patients having autoimmune disease history or systemic immunosuppression. TCRdb's table, derived via immunoSEQ multiplex PCR, lists solely in-frame clones and lacks some. This repertoire shows approximately 44,000 clones, roughly nine tenths found once; its top ten account for 29%. The CDR3 spans 17 residues. Germline CDR1 reads MNHNS; CDR2 reads SASEGT. Germline trimming cut 4 bases from V and 7 bases from J; bases unmatched to any gene: 15. Concerning this clone: The antigen remains unidentified.

Study-wide findings and caveats: At doses 0.1 to 3.0 mg/kg, CD4+ and CD8+ clones expanded. Antigens targeted by the expanded peripheral T cells were not determined.

V usage is TRBV6-1 and J usage is TRBJ1-5, with TRBD1 identical over 8 bases. This clonotype was sampled from an adult with an advanced solid tumor such as melanoma, head and neck, liver or kidney cancer. This specimen consisted of CD4+ or CD8+ T cells sorted from blood, obtained in a trial of the OX40 agonist ivuxolimab. The CDR3 here is CASSAVGIRGRRQPQHF. CDR3 sequence (DNA): TGTGCCAGCAGTGCCGTGGGCATCAGGGGGCGTCGCCAGCCCCAGCATTTT.